This TCR beta chain derives from a study of OX40 agonist ivuxolimab in advanced cancers. Whole-study context: The dose-escalation group included hepatocellular carcinoma, melanoma, renal cell carcinoma and head and neck cancer. The group had a mean age of 60 years, ranged from roughly 20 to 79, and was around 86% male. Study outcomes and limitations: Low levels of normalized T-cell clonal expansion also appeared in some nonresponders.

The CDR3 has 16 amino acids. Germline CDR1 MNHEY, CDR2 SMNVEV (reference sequence). V was trimmed by 6 bases and J by 5 bases, leaving 20 bases between them. As concerns this clone: What it binds is not known.

Produced via immunoSEQ multiplex PCR; TCRdb's table is partial and in-frame only. This sample has tens of thousands of clones, with 65% to 90% found just once. The receptor's source is an adult with an advanced solid tumor such as melanoma, head and neck, liver or kidney cancer. This material consisted of CD4+ or CD8+ T cells sorted from blood, taken in a trial of the OX40 agonist ivuxolimab. The genes are TRBV27 and TRBJ2-1, with D tentatively TRBD2 (6 bases). The CDR3 spells CASSPRLGGRDNEQFF. The CDR3 bases are TGTGCCAGCAGCCCTAGGTTGGGGGGTCGAGACAATGAGCAGTTCTTC.